This is a list of T cell receptor beta chains from one sample in a study of cytomegalovirus exposure and HLA in healthy donors. Profiling relied on immunoSEQ multiplex PCR, and the TCRdb table lists in-frame clones only, not all of them. This sample has around 180,000 clones, with more than 80% found just once. Sequencing used PBMCs. Receptors were obtained from a man in his late teens or twenties in good health and CMV-seropositive. Each CDR3 is given with its conserved first and last residue. A D gene is named only where the DNA matches it firmly. Clone size appears in some rows only: once, few, many, or a class for an expanded clone.

TRBV9	-	-	TRBJ2-7	CASSAGGSFEQYF	TGTGCCAGCAGCGCGGGCGGGTCCTTCGAGCAGTACTTC
TRBV19	-	TRBD1	TRBJ2-3	CASSIDGQGRRTDTQYF	TGTGCCAGTAGTATAGATGGACAGGGTCGACGCACAGATACGCAGTATTTT
TRBV19	-	TRBD2	TRBJ2-7	CASSAAGVAGVYEQYF	TGTGCCAGTAGTGCCGCTGGGGTAGCGGGAGTCTACGAGCAGTACTTC
TRBV28	-	TRBD1	TRBJ2-7	CASSLPGTGSYEQYF	TGTGCCAGCAGTTTGCCGGGGACAGGATCCTACGAGCAGTACTTC
TRBV28	-	-	TRBJ2-1	CASRSTGFIEQFF	TGTGCCAGCAGGTCGACAGGTTTTATTGAGCAGTTCTTC
TRBV6-1	-	-	TRBJ2-5	CASSEFPGQETQYF	TGTGCCAGCAGTGAATTCCCGGGCCAAGAGACCCAGTACTTC
TRBV5-1	-	-	TRBJ2-5	CASSLSRGSRETQYF	TGCGCCAGCAGCTTGTCACGAGGGAGTAGGGAGACCCAGTACTTC
TRBV28	-	TRBD2	TRBJ2-7	CASTPLGGRGTLGYEQYF	TGTGCCAGCACCCCGTTAGGAGGGAGGGGAACATTGGGCTACGAGCAGTACTTC
TRBV20-1	-	-	TRBJ2-7	CSARAGAEQYF	TGCAGTGCTAGAGCAGGGGCCGAGCAGTACTTC
TRBV30	once	TRBD2	TRBJ2-3	CAWVKTSGSTDTQYF	TGTGCCTGGGTAAAGACTAGCGGGAGCACAGATACGCAGTATTTT
TRBV7-2	-	TRBD1	TRBJ1-2	CASSLGQGAGGYTF	TGTGCCAGCAGCTTAGGACAGGGGGCTGGTGGCTACACCTTC
TRBV7-9	few	TRBD1	TRBJ2-7	CASSPTGTSYEQYF	TGTGCCAGCAGCCCGACAGGGACCTCCTACGAGCAGTACTTC
TRBV7-8	-	TRBD1	TRBJ2-3	CASSLVRQGVGDTQYF	TGTGCCAGCAGCTTAGTGCGGCAGGGGGTCGGAGATACGCAGTATTTT
TRBV4-3	-	-	TRBJ2-2	CASSQDGTRNTGELFF	TGCGCCAGCAGCCAAGATGGGACAAGAAACACCGGGGAGCTGTTTTTT
TRBV7-8	-	-	TRBJ1-2	CASSLAGDIYGYTF	TGTGCCAGCAGCTTAGCGGGGGACATCTATGGCTACACCTTC
TRBV5-1	-	-	TRBJ2-4	CASTPQGSKNIQYF	TGCGCCAGCACACCTCAGGGATCCAAAAACATTCAGTACTTC
TRBV10-3	-	TRBD1	TRBJ1-5	CAISRQGNQPQHF	TGTGCCATCAGTAGACAGGGGAATCAGCCCCAGCATTTT
TRBV7-8	-	TRBD1	TRBJ2-2	CASSRQGATTGELFF	TGTGCCAGCAGCCGACAGGGGGCGACTACCGGGGAGCTGTTTTTT
TRBV6-6	once	-	TRBJ2-7	CASSYFGEVLGEQYF	TGTGCCAGCAGTTATTTTGGGGAGGTGTTGGGGGAGCAGTACTTC
TRBV28	-	-	TRBJ1-2	CASSFPGNQWGYGYTF	TGTGCCAGCAGTTTCCCCGGGAACCAATGGGGCTATGGCTACACCTTC
TRBV9	-	TRBD2	TRBJ2-2	CASSDAAGGQNTGELFF	TGTGCCAGCAGCGACGCGGCGGGAGGCCAAAACACCGGGGAGCTGTTTTTT
TRBV15	-	-	TRBJ2-1	CATSSRGTWDEQFF	TGTGCCACCAGCAGTCGGGGGACCTGGGATGAGCAGTTCTTC
TRBV11-2	-	-	TRBJ2-5	CASSKRVQETQYF	TGTGCCAGCAGTAAGCGGGTACAAGAGACCCAGTACTTC
TRBV7-6	-	-	TRBJ2-6	CASSLRRSGANVLTF	TGTGCCAGCAGCTTGAGGAGGTCTGGGGCCAACGTCCTGACTTTC
TRBV30	few	TRBD1	TRBJ1-1	CAWSASGQGMGAFF	TGTGCCTGGAGTGCGTCGGGACAGGGAATGGGCGCTTTCTTT
TRBV10-3	-	-	TRBJ2-3	CAISEPAWASTDTQYF	TGTGCCATCAGTGAGCCTGCGTGGGCTAGCACAGATACGCAGTATTTT
TRBV30	-	-	TRBJ2-3	CACQGQGRADTQYF	TGTGCCTGCCAGGGGCAGGGGAGGGCAGATACGCAGTATTTT
TRBV5-6	-	TRBD1	TRBJ2-4	CASSSPGTGKNIQYF	TGTGCCAGCAGCTCGCCCGGGACAGGAAAAAACATTCAGTACTTC
TRBV6-5	-	TRBD2	TRBJ2-2	CASSYSKRGYTGELFF	TGTGCCAGCAGTTACTCAAAGCGGGGATACACCGGGGAGCTGTTTTTT
TRBV19	-	TRBD2	TRBJ2-2	CASSGGTGELFF	TGTGCCAGTTCGGGGGGGACCGGGGAGCTGTTTTTT
TRBV5-6	-	TRBD2	TRBJ2-7	CASSSTAITGLARPYEQYF	TGTGCCAGCAGCTCAACTGCAATTACGGGACTAGCGCGACCCTACGAGCAGTACTTC
TRBV5-1	-	TRBD2	TRBJ2-3	CASNLGSGNPGDTQYF	TGCGCCAGCAATCTGGGTAGCGGGAACCCGGGGGATACGCAGTATTTT
TRBV11-2	-	-	TRBJ2-6	CASSLRQNSGANVLTF	TGTGCCAGCAGCTTAAGACAGAACTCTGGGGCCAACGTCCTGACTTTC
TRBV2	-	TRBD2	TRBJ2-5	CASGSGGPLETQYF	TGTGCCAGCGGATCGGGAGGGCCTTTAGAGACCCAGTACTTC
TRBV6-5	-	-	TRBJ2-7	CASTGSYEQYF	TGTGCCAGCACGGGATCCTACGAGCAGTACTTC
TRBV7-2	once	-	TRBJ2-5	CASSFIGKSEKETQYF	TGTGCCAGCAGCTTTATCGGAAAAAGCGAAAAAGAGACCCAGTACTTC
TRBV13	-	-	TRBJ2-5	CASSPITGTKETQYF	TGTGCCAGCAGCCCTATCACAGGGACTAAAGAGACCCAGTACTTC
TRBV5-1	-	TRBD2	TRBJ2-3	CASSEGLAGGDTQYF	TGCGCCAGCTCGGAGGGACTAGCGGGAGGGGATACGCAGTATTTT
TRBV2	-	TRBD2	TRBJ2-1	CASSARTSGGFYNEQFF	TGTGCCAGCAGTGCCCGGACTAGCGGAGGTTTCTACAATGAGCAGTTCTTC
TRBV6-5	-	TRBD2	TRBJ2-3	CASRISGSLRDTQYF	TGTGCCAGCAGAATTAGCGGGAGTTTGAGAGATACGCAGTATTTT
TRBV6-5	-	TRBD2	TRBJ2-7	CASPGLAEIYEQYF	TGTGCCAGCCCGGGACTAGCGGAAATCTACGAGCAGTACTTC
TRBV9	-	TRBD2	TRBJ2-3	CASSRGGRALNTDTQYF	TGTGCCAGCAGCCGGGGGGGGAGGGCCTTGAACACAGATACGCAGTATTTT